This T cell receptor (beta chain) is from a study of post-analysis software for immune sequencing data. For the study at large: The study covered relapsing-remitting, secondary progressive and progressive-relapsing courses of multiple sclerosis.

For this clonotype: As yet, its antigen is unknown.

Notes on the study in general: Patients had higher frequencies than controls of a few TRBV segments, including TRBV5-6, TRBV5-1 and TRBV20-1. Strong co-clustering by F measure was seen for same-batch samples. Those with multiple sclerosis, the patient group, showed significantly lower normalized Chao1 diversity than controls.

Trimming took 0 bases from V and 8 from J; bases not matched to a gene: 11. Germline CDR1 is DFQATT and CDR2 is SNEGSKA (reference sequence). The CDR3 consists of 16 residues. Libraries were made from TCR beta cDNA, and they carried unique molecular identifiers. Input amounts of roughly 1 to 10 million T cells were used. These gave around 500,000 cDNA molecules, so each molecule approximated one T cell. TCRdb reprocessed the PCR reads via MiXCR and lists one record per CDR3 protein. The sample contains about 540,000 distinct CDR3 sequences, less than 40% of which appear only once. The clonotype comes from a girl aged 2-17 years with multiple sclerosis. This chain links TRBV20-1 with TRBJ2-1; TRBD2 matches at 9 bases. The sequenced sample was blood. This CDR3 reads CSARDPSGGPVDEQFF. The CDR3 bases are TGCAGTGCTAGAGATCCCAGCGGGGGGCCCGTCGATGAGCAGTTCTTC.